The 15 T cell receptor beta chains below come from one sample, sequenced in a study of CD8 T cells in ankylosing spondylitis. TCRdb processed the 5' RACE reads anew with MiXCR; each CDR3 protein has one entry. This table has some 120,000 distinct CDR3 sequences, roughly 13% appearing once. The sample was blood, either unsorted or a sorted T cell fraction (not recorded which). The receptors stem from a female donor with ankylosing spondylitis or in good health (not recorded which).

This clonotype was recorded many times. The V call is TRBV5-1, the J call TRBJ2-1; 7 bases line up with TRBD1. The CDR3 has 16 residues. Trimming cost V 5 bases and J 5 bases; bases outside gene matches: 13. Germline CDR1 SGHRS, CDR2 YFSETQ. CDR3 residues: CASSSGPGQPDNEQFF. CDR3 DNA sequence: TGCGCCAGCAGTTCGGGACCGGGACAGCCGGACAATGAGCAGTTCTTC.

As concerns this clonotype: Mismatch with germline at one junction end may stem from a read error. This chain links TRBV28 with TRBJ1-2; D is possibly TRBD1 (5 bases). Germline CDR1 and CDR2: MDHEN and SYDVKM. The CDR3 consists of 13 residues. DNA for the CDR3: TGTACCAGCAGTTTGACAGATAACTATGGCTACACCTTC. Protein: CTSSLTDNYGYTF.

The V and J genes are TRBV29-1 and TRBJ2-7; 7 nucleotides align to TRBD1. The V gene's germline CDR1 is SQVTM and CDR2 ANQGSEA. This CDR3 has 12 amino acids. J was trimmed by 2 bases and V by 7 bases; bases with no gene match: 5. The CDR3 DNA reads TGCAGCGGCCGACAGGGAACCTACGAGCAGTACTTC. Encoded protein: CSGRQGTYEQYF.

The sample holds a few counts of this clonotype. This chain joins TRBV5-1 and TRBJ1-1; D may be TRBD1 (6 bases). In germline, CDR1 is SGHRS, CDR2 YFSETQ. The CDR3 has 16 residues. V was shortened by 4 bases and J by 2 bases, with 18 bases between the two germline ends. The CDR3 is CASSLRGVGGNTEAFF. The CDR3 region has the DNA TGCGCCAGCAGCCTGAGGGGGGTCGGGGGAAACACTGAAGCTTTCTTT.

This clonotype was seen ten or more times. This chain joins TRBV18 and TRBJ2-7; unclear D gene. CDR3 length: 15 residues. The V end lost 1 base, the J end lost 0 bases, and 10 bases lay between the germline ends. Per the germline V gene, CDR1 is KGHSH and CDR2 is LQKENI. DNA for the CDR3: TGTGCCAGCTCACCACGGGGTCCCAGCTCCTACGAGCAGTACTTC. Its translation: CASSPRGPSSYEQYF.

Many counts were recorded for this clonotype. This chain links TRBV28 with TRBJ1-5, with D possibly matching TRBD1 (6 bases). CDR1 and CDR2 from the germline V gene are MDHEN and SYDVKM. The length of the CDR3 is 15 residues. Trimming pared 5 bases from V and 4 bases from J, leaving 15 bases between. CDR3: CASSGTGIGNQPQHF. DNA for the CDR3: TGTGCCAGCAGTGGTACAGGGATAGGAAATCAGCCCCAGCATTTT.

This clonotype was counted many times. The chain links TRBV5-1 to TRBJ1-1; maybe TRBD1 (6 bases). CDR3 length: 14 residues. V was trimmed by 6 bases and J by 5 bases, leaving 17 bases between them. Germline V lookup: CDR1 SGHRS, CDR2 YFSETQ. DNA of the CDR3: TGCGCCAGCACCTCCGGACAGCTCGGTACTGAAGCTTTCTTT. It is translated as CASTSGQLGTEAFF.

This clonotype was seen only a few times. This chain joins TRBV15 and TRBJ2-5, with 11 positions matching TRBD1. The V and J ends lost 0 bases and 4 bases, in that order; junction bases with no gene match: 4. The germline gives CDR1 LNHNV, CDR2 YYDKDF (reference sequence). The CDR3 is made up of 16 amino acids. The CDR3 reads CATSRDRTGGGETQYF. The CDR3 nucleotides read TGTGCCACCAGCAGAGATAGGACAGGGGGCGGAGAGACCCAGTACTTC.

The rearrangement links TRBV10-3 to TRBJ2-2; no reliable D call. Trimming pared 4 bases from V and 2 bases from J, leaving 8 bases between. Germline V gives CDR1 ENHRY, CDR2 SYGVKD. This CDR3 region has 14 residues. The chain's CDR3 is CAISARQNTGELFF. As DNA, the CDR3 is TGTGCCATCAGTGCTCGGCAAAACACCGGGGAGCTGTTTTTT.

There are a few counts of this clonotype. This chain links TRBV25-1 with TRBJ2-7; D tentatively reads TRBD1 or TRBD2 (5 bases each). The CDR3 has 14 amino acids. CDR1 MGHDK and CDR2 SYGVNS come from the germline V gene. The ends were cut back, 5 bases at V and 7 bases at J, with 18 bases in the middle. In DNA form, the CDR3 reads TGTGCCAGCAGTTTCCGGGACGGTAAAAGGGAGCAGTACTTC. This gives the protein CASSFRDGKREQYF.

The chain carries TRBV7-2 and TRBJ2-5, with no clear D. Per the germline V gene, CDR1 is SGHTA and CDR2 is FQGNSA. V lost 5 bases, J lost 5 bases, and 9 bases lay in between. The CDR3 consists of 12 residues. CDR3 coding DNA: TGTGCCAGCAGCCCCCGGATCGAGACCCAGTACTTC. Amino acids: CASSPRIETQYF.

There are a few counts of this clonotype. This chain uses TRBV5-4 with TRBJ2-2; the match to TRBD2 covers 11 bases. The germline gives CDR1 SGHNT, CDR2 YYREEE (reference sequence). This CDR3 has 20 amino acids. V dropped 0 bases and J dropped 3; count of bases not matched to a gene: 13. This CDR3 is CASSLGYRTSGSFDTGELFF. The CDR3 DNA follows: TGTGCCAGCAGCTTGGGGTACCGCACTAGCGGGAGTTTTGACACCGGGGAGCTGTTTTTT.

Ten or more counts support this clonotype. The CDR3: CASSNSGGFAGELFF. Written as DNA, the CDR3 is TGTGCCAGCAGCAATAGCGGGGGGTTCGCCGGGGAGCTGTTTTTT. The chain couples TRBV12-3 or TRBV12-4 to TRBJ2-2; 10 nucleotides agree with TRBD2. There are 15 residues in the CDR3. V shed 6 bases, J shed 6 bases, and the junction held 7 bases outside the gene matches.

The V and J genes are TRBV3-1 and TRBJ2-2, with 10 bases fitting TRBD2. V gave up 2 bases and J gave up 10 bases; unmatched junction bases: 4. The CDR3 sequence is 14 residues long. Germline V lookup: CDR1 LGHDT, CDR2 YNNKEL (reference sequence). In nucleotides, the CDR3 is TGTGCCAGCAGCCAACTAGCGGGAGACGAGGAGCTGTTTTTT. Its translation: CASSQLAGDEELFF.

The chain links TRBV30 to TRBJ2-1; D may match TRBD1 or TRBD2 (6 bases each). The CDR3 consists of 14 residues. Germline V CDR1 and CDR2: GTSNPN, SVGIG (reference sequence). V dropped 4 bases and J dropped 8 bases, with 18 bases sitting between them. The CDR3: CAWTRGQEFDEQFF. In DNA, the CDR3 is TGTGCCTGGACACGGGGGCAGGAATTCGATGAGCAGTTCTTC.